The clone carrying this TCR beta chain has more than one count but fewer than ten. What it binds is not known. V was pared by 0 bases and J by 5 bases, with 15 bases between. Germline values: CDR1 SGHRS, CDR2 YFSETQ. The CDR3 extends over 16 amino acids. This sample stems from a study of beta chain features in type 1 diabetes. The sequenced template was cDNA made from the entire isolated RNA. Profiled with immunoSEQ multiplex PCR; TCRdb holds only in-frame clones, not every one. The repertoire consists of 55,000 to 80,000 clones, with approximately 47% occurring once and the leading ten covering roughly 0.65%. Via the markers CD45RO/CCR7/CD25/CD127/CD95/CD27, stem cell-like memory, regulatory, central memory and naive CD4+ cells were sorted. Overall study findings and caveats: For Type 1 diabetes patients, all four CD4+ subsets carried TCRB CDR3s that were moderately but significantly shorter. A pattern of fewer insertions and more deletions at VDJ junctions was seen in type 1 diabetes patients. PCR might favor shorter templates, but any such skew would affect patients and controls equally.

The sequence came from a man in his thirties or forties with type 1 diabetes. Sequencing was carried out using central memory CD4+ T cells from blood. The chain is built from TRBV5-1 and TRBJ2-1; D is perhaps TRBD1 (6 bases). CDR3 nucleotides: TGCGCCAGCAGCTTGGCCGGAGACAGGATTAACAATGAGCAGTTCTTC. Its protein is CASSLAGDRINNEQFF.